This T cell receptor (beta chain) was retrieved from a study of OX40 agonist ivuxolimab in advanced cancers. Regarding the study in general: The costimulatory receptor OX40 (CD134) was targeted by ivuxolimab, a fully human IgG2 agonistic monoclonal antibody. The paper reports the monotherapy dose-escalation portion (N ≈ 52 patients) of the phase I ivuxolimab trial. Among the approximately 54 dose-escalation patients, around 20 had hepatocellular carcinoma, 15 melanoma, 9 renal cell carcinoma and 9 head and neck cancer. Intravenous ivuxolimab was administered to patients every 2 weeks at six dose levels: 0.01, 0.1, 0.3, 1.5, 3 and 10 mg/kg. In the dose-escalation cohort, 82.7% of patients were male, and the mean age was roughly 60 years, with a range of roughly 20 to 80. Prior anti-PD-1, anti-PD-L1 or anti-CTLA-4 therapy was permitted, and 30% to 45% of dose-escalation patients had received checkpoint inhibitors. Peripheral TCRbeta sequencing aimed to test whether ivuxolimab altered TCR sequence diversity and caused clonal T-cell expansion. Partial responses occurred in three dose-escalation patients: two with cutaneous melanoma and one with hepatocellular carcinoma.

On this clone itself: Its binding antigen is unknown. Base qualities are not provided; no much larger clone lies one nucleotide away.

For sequencing of the TCRbeta CDR3 region, genomic DNA was extracted from the sorted cells. The immunoSEQ Assay was used to sequence the TCRbeta CDR3 regions. This is the immuneACCESS table as TCRdb keeps it, with only in-frame sequences that have V and J called. A part of the clones is gone; compared with another copy, unresolved V genes explain less than half, and the rest is unexplained. The sample table shows 50,000 to 70,000 clones, and 85% to 95% are seen once. The top ten clones comprise 15% to 20% of the sample. The germline V gene provides CDR1 MNHEY and CDR2 SVGAGI. V trim: 2 bases; J trim: 4 bases; unmatched bases: 7. The CDR3 has 15 amino acids, counting the end cysteine and phenylalanine. The retained sequence is limited to the CDR3, 45 bases, with the frame set at the first base. Results and caveats for the whole study, not just this receptor: Antigen specificity was not determined for the clonally expanded peripheral T cells. Low levels of normalized T-cell clonal expansion were also seen in some nonresponding patients. Partial responders in the 0.1-3.0 mg/kg groups had among the lowest normalized peripheral clonal expansion, especially among CD8+ T cells. At doses from 0.1 to 3.0 mg/kg, clonal expansion was seen in both CD4+ and CD8+ blood T cells between baseline and week 6. After ivuxolimab, expanded clones were on average more numerous among CD8+ T cells than among CD4+ T cells.

Patients with a history of autoimmune disease or receiving systemic immunosuppression were excluded from the trial. Peripheral blood for TCR sequencing was collected from all dose cohorts at baseline, on cycle 4 day 1, and on cycle 7 day 1. The samples were drawn from a first-in-human, open-label, multicenter phase I dose-escalation trial of ivuxolimab. Adults with locally advanced or metastatic melanoma, renal cell carcinoma, hepatocellular carcinoma or head and neck squamous cell carcinoma were enrolled in the trial. CD4+ and CD8+ T cells were sorted separately from peripheral blood before TCR sequencing.

The receptor comes from an adult with an advanced solid tumor such as melanoma, head and neck, liver or kidney cancer. The chain uses TRBV6-5 and TRBJ2-7; 8 of the junction bases match TRBD1. This specimen was CD4+ or CD8+ T cells sorted from blood, taken in a trial of the OX40 agonist ivuxolimab. In nucleotides, the sequence is TGTGCCAGCAGTTACCGAGGGACAGGCGGATACGAGCAGTACTTC. This gives the protein CASSYRGTGGYEQYF.